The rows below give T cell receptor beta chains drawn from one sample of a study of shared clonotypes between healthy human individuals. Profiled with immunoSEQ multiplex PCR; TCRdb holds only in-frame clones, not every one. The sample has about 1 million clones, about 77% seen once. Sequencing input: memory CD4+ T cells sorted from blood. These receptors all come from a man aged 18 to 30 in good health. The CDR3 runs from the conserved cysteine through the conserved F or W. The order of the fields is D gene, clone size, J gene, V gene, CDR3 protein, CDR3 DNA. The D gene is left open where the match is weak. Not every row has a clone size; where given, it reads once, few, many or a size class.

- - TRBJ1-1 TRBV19 CASSTNRGPRAEAFF TGTGCCAGTAGTACGAATCGGGGGCCGAGGGCTGAAGCTTTCTTT
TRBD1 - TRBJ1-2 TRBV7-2 CASSLGGQLRYTF TGTGCCAGCAGCCTAGGGGGACAGTTGCGCTACACCTTC
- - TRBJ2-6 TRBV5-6 CASSLEGRAYGNVLTF TGTGCCAGCAGCTTGGAGGGGCGGGCTTACGGCAACGTCCTGACTTTC
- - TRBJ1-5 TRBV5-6 CASSWGLVSNQPQHF TGTGCCAGCAGCTGGGGCCTGGTTAGCAATCAGCCCCAGCATTTT
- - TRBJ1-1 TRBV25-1 CASSLYGGTEAFF TGTGCCAGCAGCCTATATGGGGGGACTGAAGCTTTCTTT
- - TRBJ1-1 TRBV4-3 CASSQELRGEAFF TGCGCCAGCAGCCAAGAATTGAGGGGGGAAGCTTTCTTT
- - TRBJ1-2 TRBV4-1 CASSQPDSRPYGYTF TGCGCCAGCAGCCAGCCGGACAGTCGCCCCTATGGCTACACCTTC
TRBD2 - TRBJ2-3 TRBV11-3 CASSLDGAGADTQYF TGTGCCAGCAGCTTAGATGGAGCGGGGGCGGATACGCAGTATTTT
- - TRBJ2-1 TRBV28 CASSSPVYNEQFF TGTGCCAGCAGTTCCCCGGTTTACAATGAGCAGTTCTTC
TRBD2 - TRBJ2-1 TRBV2 CASSGPLAGKGIYNNEQFF TGTGCCAGCAGTGGCCCACTAGCGGGAAAAGGGATTTACAACAATGAGCAGTTCTTC
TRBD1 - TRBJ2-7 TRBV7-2 CASSLGTGEFYEQYF TGTGCCAGCAGCTTAGGGACAGGGGAATTCTACGAGCAGTACTTC
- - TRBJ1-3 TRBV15 CATSRDQGTLVSGNTIYF TGTGCCACCAGCAGAGATCAAGGGACACTTGTCTCTGGAAACACCATATATTTT
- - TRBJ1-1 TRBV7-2 CASRTPQGPNTEAFF TGTGCCAGCAGAACACCCCAAGGCCCTAACACTGAAGCTTTCTTT
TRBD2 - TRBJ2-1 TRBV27 CASSPAASGRAYNEQFF TGTGCCAGCAGTCCAGCGGCTAGCGGGAGGGCCTACAATGAGCAGTTCTTC
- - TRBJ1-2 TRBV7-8 CASSLVPGDNYGYTF TGTGCCAGCAGCTTAGTCCCAGGGGACAACTATGGCTACACCTTC
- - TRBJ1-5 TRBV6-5 CASRRDGVQPQHF TGTGCCAGCAGACGGGACGGGGTACAGCCCCAGCATTTT
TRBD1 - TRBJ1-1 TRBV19 CASSAITGGLTEAFF TGTGCCAGTAGTGCGATAACAGGGGGCCTCACTGAAGCTTTCTTT
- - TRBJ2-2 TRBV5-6 CASSLGAGLFGELFF TGTGCCAGCAGCCTCGGGGCGGGATTATTCGGGGAGCTGTTTTTT
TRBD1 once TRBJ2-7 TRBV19 CASSNRQGLSSYEQYF TGTGCCAGTAGTAACAGACAGGGGCTGAGCTCCTACGAGCAGTACTTC
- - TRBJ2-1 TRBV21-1 CASSKKALESGRGNEQFF TGTGCCAGCAGCAAGAAAGCCTTAGAAAGCGGGCGAGGGAATGAGCAGTTCTTC
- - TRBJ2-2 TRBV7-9 CASSPYPNTGELFF TGTGCCAGCAGCCCGTACCCGAACACCGGGGAGCTGTTTTTT
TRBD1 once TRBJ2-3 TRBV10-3 CAISGHDRGSGTDTQYF TGTGCCATCAGTGGACATGACAGGGGTAGTGGCACAGATACGCAGTATTTT
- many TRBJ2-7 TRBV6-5 CASSYDGNYEQYF TGTGCCAGCAGTTACGACGGGAACTACGAGCAGTACTTC
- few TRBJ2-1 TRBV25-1 CASSELYNEQFF TGTGCCAGCAGTGAACTTTACAATGAGCAGTTCTTC
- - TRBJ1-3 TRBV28 CASSLRGGGNTIYF TGTGCCAGCAGTTTAAGAGGCGGTGGAAACACCATATATTTT
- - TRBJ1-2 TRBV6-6 CASRPGRDFGYTF TGTGCCAGCAGGCCAGGCCGGGACTTTGGCTACACCTTC
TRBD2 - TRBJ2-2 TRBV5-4 CASSQAASGRAGGELFF TGTGCCAGCAGCCAGGCGGCTAGCGGGAGGGCTGGCGGGGAGCTGTTTTTT
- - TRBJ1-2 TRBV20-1 CSAMGVGYTF TGCAGTGCTATGGGGGTTGGCTACACCTTC
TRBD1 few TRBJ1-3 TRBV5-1 CASSRDGDRGDTIYF TGCGCCAGCAGCCGCGATGGGGACAGGGGTGACACCATATATTTT
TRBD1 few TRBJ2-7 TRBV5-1 CASRRQGAYEQYF TGCGCCAGCCGTCGGCAGGGGGCCTACGAGCAGTACTTC
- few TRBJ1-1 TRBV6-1 CASSEWSNTEAFF TGTGCCAGCAGTGAATGGTCCAACACTGAAGCTTTCTTT
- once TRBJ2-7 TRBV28 CATAGGSRPYEQYF TGTGCCACCGCCGGGGGCTCCCGACCCTACGAGCAGTACTTC